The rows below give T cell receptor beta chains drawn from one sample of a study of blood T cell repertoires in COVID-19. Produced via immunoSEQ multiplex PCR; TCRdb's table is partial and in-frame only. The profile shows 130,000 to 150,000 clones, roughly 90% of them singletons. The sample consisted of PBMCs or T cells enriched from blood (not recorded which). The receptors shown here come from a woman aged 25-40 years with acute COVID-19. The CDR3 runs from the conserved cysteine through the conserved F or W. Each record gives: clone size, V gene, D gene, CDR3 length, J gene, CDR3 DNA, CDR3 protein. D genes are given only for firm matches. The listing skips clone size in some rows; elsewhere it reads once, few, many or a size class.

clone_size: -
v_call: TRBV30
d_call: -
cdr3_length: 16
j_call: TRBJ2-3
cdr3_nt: TGTGCCTGGGGACAACTGGAATGGGGCTCCACAGATACGCAGTATTTT
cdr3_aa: CAWGQLEWGSTDTQYF

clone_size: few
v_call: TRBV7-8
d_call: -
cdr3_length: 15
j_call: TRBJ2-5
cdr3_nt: TGTGCCAGCAGCTTCCAGGGGGGCGAGGAAGAGACCCAGTACTTC
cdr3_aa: CASSFQGGEEETQYF

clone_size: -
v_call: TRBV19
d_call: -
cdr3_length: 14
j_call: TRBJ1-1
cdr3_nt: TGTGCCAGTAGGCCTCAGAACGTGAACACTGAAGCTTTCTTT
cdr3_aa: CASRPQNVNTEAFF

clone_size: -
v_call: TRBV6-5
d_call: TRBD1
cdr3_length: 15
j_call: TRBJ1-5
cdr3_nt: TGTGCCAGCAGGATAGATACAGGGGTAAATCAGCCCCAGCATTTT
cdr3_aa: CASRIDTGVNQPQHF

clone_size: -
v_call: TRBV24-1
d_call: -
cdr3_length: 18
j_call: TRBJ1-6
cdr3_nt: TGTGCCACCAGTGATTTGCATCAGGACAGCTCCTATAATTCACCCCTCCACTTT
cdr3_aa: CATSDLHQDSSYNSPLHF

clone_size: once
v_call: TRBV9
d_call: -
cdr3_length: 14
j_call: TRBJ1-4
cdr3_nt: TGTGCCAGCAGCCCGAGACAGACTAATGAAAAACTGTTTTTT
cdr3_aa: CASSPRQTNEKLFF

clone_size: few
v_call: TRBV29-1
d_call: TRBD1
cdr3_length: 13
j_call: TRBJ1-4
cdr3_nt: TGCAGCGTCAAGGACAGGGCTGATGAAAAACTGTTTTTT
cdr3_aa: CSVKDRADEKLFF

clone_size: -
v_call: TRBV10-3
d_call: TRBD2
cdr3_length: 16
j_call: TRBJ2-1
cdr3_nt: TGTGCCATCAGTGACCCGACTAGCGGGAGGGTTAATGAGCAGTTCTTC
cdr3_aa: CAISDPTSGRVNEQFF

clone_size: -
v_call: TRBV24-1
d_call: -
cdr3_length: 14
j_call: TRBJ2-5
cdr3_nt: TGTGCCACCAGTGGGACTGGATCACAAGAGACCCAGTACTTC
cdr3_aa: CATSGTGSQETQYF

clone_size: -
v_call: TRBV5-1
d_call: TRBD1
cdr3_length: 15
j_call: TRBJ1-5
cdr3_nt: TGCGCCAGCAGCTTGGAGGGACAGGTGGGGCAGCCCCAGCATTTT
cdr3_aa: CASSLEGQVGQPQHF

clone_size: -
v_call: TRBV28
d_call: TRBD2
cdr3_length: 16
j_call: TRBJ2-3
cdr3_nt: TGTGCCAGCAGTCCCCAGACTAGCGGGAGAACAGATACGCAGTATTTT
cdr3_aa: CASSPQTSGRTDTQYF

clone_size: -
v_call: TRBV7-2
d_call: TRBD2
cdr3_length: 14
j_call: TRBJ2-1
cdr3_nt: TGTGCCGAGGAGGGACTAGCGGGGGGTAATGAGCAGTTCTTC
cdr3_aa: CAEEGLAGGNEQFF

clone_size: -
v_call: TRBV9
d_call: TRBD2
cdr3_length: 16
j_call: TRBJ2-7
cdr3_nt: TGTGCCAGCAGCAGGGCCCCTAGCGGCCGATTATACGAGCAGTACTTC
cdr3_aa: CASSRAPSGRLYEQYF

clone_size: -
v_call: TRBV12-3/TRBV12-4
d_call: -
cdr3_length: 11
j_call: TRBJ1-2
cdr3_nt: TGTGCCAGCAGTTTTAGCTATGGCTACACCTTC
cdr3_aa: CASSFSYGYTF

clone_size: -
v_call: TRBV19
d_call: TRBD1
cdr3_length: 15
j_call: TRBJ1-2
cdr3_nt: TGTGCCAGTAGTGAATACAGGGGTAAAGGCTATGGCTACACCTTC
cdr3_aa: CASSEYRGKGYGYTF

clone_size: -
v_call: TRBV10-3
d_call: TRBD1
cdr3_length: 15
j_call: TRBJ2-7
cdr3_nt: TGTGCCATCAGTGAGGGACAGGTCTCACCCTACGAGCAGTACTTC
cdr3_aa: CAISEGQVSPYEQYF

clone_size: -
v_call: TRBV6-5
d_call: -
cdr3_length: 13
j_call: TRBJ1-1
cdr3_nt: TGTGCCAGCAGTACAGGGATGGTCACTGAAGCTTTCTTT
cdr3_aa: CASSTGMVTEAFF

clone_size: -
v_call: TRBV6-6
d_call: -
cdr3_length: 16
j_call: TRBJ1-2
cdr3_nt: TGTGCCAGCACCCCCCGAAGTACGAGGGCTAACTATGGCTACACCTTC
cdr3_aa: CASTPRSTRANYGYTF

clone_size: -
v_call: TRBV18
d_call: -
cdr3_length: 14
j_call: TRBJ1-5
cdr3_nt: TGTGCCAGCTCACCGCGGTCCGACGGGCAGCCCCAGCATTTT
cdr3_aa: CASSPRSDGQPQHF

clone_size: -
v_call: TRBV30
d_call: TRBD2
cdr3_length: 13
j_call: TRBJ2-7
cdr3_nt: TGTGCCTGGAGACGACTAGCGGGAAGTGTGCAGTACTTC
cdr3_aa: CAWRRLAGSVQYF

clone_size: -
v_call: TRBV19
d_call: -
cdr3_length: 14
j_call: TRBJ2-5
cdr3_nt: TGTGCCAGTAGCAAGCGACAGGTCCAAGAGACCCAGTACTTC
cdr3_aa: CASSKRQVQETQYF

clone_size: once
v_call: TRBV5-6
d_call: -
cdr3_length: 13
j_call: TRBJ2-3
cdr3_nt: TGTGCCAGCAGCCCTACTGCAACAGATACGCAGTATTTT
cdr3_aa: CASSPTATDTQYF

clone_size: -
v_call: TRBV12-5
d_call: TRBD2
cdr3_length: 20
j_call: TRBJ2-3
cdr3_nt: TGTGCTAGTGGACCCTCCGAGGACGGGAGGCCCCCTTTAAGCACAGATACGCAGTATTTT
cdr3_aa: CASGPSEDGRPPLSTDTQYF

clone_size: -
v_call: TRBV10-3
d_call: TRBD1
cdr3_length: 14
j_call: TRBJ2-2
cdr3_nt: TGTGCCATATCAGACAGGGCGAACACCGGGGAGCTGTTTTTT
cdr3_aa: CAISDRANTGELFF